A selection of T cell receptor beta chains follows, all from one sample in a study of glioma-infiltrating T cells. TCRdb used MiXCR to reprocess the multiplex PCR reads, holding one entry per CDR3 protein. The sample shows about 130,000 distinct CDR3 sequences, roughly 24% of them seen only once. Sequenced sample: glioma tissue, nonneoplastic brain tissue, or PBMCs (not recorded which). These receptors originate from a human donor with low-grade glioma or glioblastoma, undergoing nonglioma brain surgery, or in good health (not recorded which). Both conserved end residues are part of each CDR3.

V,CDR3
TRBV3-1,CASIHNVAGGRFNEQFF
TRBV29-1,CSRPPPENTEAFF
TRBV19,CGPQAIQETQYF
TRBV19,CASSGDRGYEQYF
TRBV4-1,CASSPTSDSQETQYF
TRBV2,CASMARPQETQYF
TRBV12-5,CASGRKGEATNEKLYF
TRBV7-2,CASSHDRVLTDTQYF
TRBV27,CASRAQVGFNQPQHF
TRBV29-1,CSVGGLLTDTQYF
TRBV27,CASSFDRAPGVGEQFF
TRBV6-2/TRBV6-3,CASSTDRTGAYNEQFF
TRBV3-1,CASILRTGRGYGYTF
TRBV7-9,CASSLVGRASGGYTF
TRBV6-1,CASRKSATNEKLFF
TRBV4-1,CASSRLLAGAPQETQYF
TRBV11-2,CASSSGLGETQYF
TRBV28,CASRNFGQGGNEKLFF
TRBV12-3/TRBV12-4,CASSFDSGTGNTIYF
TRBV2,CASSERGVVEEQYF
TRBV13,CASSFGMGNQPQHF
TRBV5-5,CASSQTSSTDTKYF
TRBV6-1,CASSEGVGGNSPLHF
TRBV24-1,CATAVRYEQYF
TRBV20-1,CSAREGLAGTDTQYF
TRBV7-2,CASSPRDRGTDTQYF
TRBV19,CASSIQGRLYNEQFF
TRBV13,CASSSPGFEQYF
TRBV2,CASSDTSSYNEQFF
TRBV19,CASKQGGDSYEQYF
TRBV27,CASSRLPGQGASIYNEQFF
TRBV27,CASSPGGYLAFF
TRBV19,CASSIRRDGYTF
TRBV29-1,CSVDRHVLETQYF
TRBV29-1,CSVEGALGGTDTQYF
TRBV11-2,CASSLVSGRGGTNEQFF
TRBV3-1,CASSGAVTDTQYF
TRBV19,CASSTPGLFNEQFF
TRBV28,CASSDGDRGSGNTIYF
TRBV19,CASSASGRRDEQFF
TRBV6-2/TRBV6-3,CASSSSTRYTGALFF
TRBV7-3,CASSLSGGRNTEAFF
TRBV15,CATSRAEMNTEAFF